This T cell receptor (beta chain) was obtained from a study of blood T cell repertoires in COVID-19 (dated by TCRdb to the early 2020s). Broadly, across the study: Samples covering the acute and convalescent phases of COVID-19 were provided by collaborators in the United States, Italy and Spain. Samples came from the ongoing ImmuneRACE study (first 160 participants) plus 1,254 subjects from 6 global collaborators. Sample metadata almost always included a de-identified subject ID, COVID-19 status, age in years and sex. Subjects who had been exposed to COVID-19, were actively infected with it, or had recovered from it provided the deeply sampled blood TCRbeta repertoires that made up the dataset. Where HLA class I and class II types were available, the types were taken from metadata supplied by the sample provider, not from assay-based typing. The material from the prospective study consisted of cDNA or gDNA derived from T cells, B-cell-depleted T cells, or PBMCs. The repertoires were released in a freely available public database meant as a resource for research on the immune response to SARS-CoV-2.

In the case of this clone: What antigen it recognizes has not been identified. The record has no base qualities; no much larger clone is one base away.

Here is what the overall study found, with its caveats: Clinical and demographic metadata were provided uncurated, with the amount varying by source and participant.

Collaborating institutions collected whole blood in K2EDTA tubes following their own protocols. For TCRbeta analysis, collaborators shipped samples in one of three forms: frozen whole blood, isolated PBMCs, or DNA extracted from either of those sample types. The immunoSEQ Assay, a bias-controlled multiplex PCR, was used to amplify TCRbeta CDR3 regions from genomic DNA. In the source study's methods: The number of nucleated cells in each sample was estimated from the amplification of reference gene primers within the assay. To quantify the absolute abundance of each unique TCRbeta CDR3 rearrangement, sequence reads were collapsed and filtered. For each sample, productive Simpson clonality was calculated as the square root of Simpson's diversity index across productive rearrangements. Here the immuneACCESS table is served through TCRdb, limited to in-frame sequences with V and J called. Missing clones are a known gap in these copies; in checked studies unresolved V genes cover under half, and the rest lacks a known reason. That table supplies the V and J calls and clone size; D and trimming were determined from the DNA. Recorded for this sample are 100,000 or so clones; 80% to 90% of them occurred a single time. The top ten clonotypes cover around 32% of the sample.

For this chain, trimming is 6 bases at the V end and 1 base at the J end, and the number of junction bases without a gene match is 4. The CDR3, cysteine through phenylalanine, is 14 amino acids long. Only the CDR3 DNA stays, 42 bases, in frame from base 1. CDR1 LGHDT and CDR2 YNNKEL are derived from the germline V gene (reference sequence). The chain is made from TRBV3-1 (or the pseudogene TRBV3-2) and TRBJ2-5, with 8 junctional bases fitting TRBD1. The source material was peripheral blood. This sequence was found in a woman aged 80 or over with acute or convalescent COVID-19. The DNA reads as follows: TGTGCCAGCAGATCACAGGGGGGCCAAGAGACCCAGTACTTC. It codes for CASRSQGGQETQYF.